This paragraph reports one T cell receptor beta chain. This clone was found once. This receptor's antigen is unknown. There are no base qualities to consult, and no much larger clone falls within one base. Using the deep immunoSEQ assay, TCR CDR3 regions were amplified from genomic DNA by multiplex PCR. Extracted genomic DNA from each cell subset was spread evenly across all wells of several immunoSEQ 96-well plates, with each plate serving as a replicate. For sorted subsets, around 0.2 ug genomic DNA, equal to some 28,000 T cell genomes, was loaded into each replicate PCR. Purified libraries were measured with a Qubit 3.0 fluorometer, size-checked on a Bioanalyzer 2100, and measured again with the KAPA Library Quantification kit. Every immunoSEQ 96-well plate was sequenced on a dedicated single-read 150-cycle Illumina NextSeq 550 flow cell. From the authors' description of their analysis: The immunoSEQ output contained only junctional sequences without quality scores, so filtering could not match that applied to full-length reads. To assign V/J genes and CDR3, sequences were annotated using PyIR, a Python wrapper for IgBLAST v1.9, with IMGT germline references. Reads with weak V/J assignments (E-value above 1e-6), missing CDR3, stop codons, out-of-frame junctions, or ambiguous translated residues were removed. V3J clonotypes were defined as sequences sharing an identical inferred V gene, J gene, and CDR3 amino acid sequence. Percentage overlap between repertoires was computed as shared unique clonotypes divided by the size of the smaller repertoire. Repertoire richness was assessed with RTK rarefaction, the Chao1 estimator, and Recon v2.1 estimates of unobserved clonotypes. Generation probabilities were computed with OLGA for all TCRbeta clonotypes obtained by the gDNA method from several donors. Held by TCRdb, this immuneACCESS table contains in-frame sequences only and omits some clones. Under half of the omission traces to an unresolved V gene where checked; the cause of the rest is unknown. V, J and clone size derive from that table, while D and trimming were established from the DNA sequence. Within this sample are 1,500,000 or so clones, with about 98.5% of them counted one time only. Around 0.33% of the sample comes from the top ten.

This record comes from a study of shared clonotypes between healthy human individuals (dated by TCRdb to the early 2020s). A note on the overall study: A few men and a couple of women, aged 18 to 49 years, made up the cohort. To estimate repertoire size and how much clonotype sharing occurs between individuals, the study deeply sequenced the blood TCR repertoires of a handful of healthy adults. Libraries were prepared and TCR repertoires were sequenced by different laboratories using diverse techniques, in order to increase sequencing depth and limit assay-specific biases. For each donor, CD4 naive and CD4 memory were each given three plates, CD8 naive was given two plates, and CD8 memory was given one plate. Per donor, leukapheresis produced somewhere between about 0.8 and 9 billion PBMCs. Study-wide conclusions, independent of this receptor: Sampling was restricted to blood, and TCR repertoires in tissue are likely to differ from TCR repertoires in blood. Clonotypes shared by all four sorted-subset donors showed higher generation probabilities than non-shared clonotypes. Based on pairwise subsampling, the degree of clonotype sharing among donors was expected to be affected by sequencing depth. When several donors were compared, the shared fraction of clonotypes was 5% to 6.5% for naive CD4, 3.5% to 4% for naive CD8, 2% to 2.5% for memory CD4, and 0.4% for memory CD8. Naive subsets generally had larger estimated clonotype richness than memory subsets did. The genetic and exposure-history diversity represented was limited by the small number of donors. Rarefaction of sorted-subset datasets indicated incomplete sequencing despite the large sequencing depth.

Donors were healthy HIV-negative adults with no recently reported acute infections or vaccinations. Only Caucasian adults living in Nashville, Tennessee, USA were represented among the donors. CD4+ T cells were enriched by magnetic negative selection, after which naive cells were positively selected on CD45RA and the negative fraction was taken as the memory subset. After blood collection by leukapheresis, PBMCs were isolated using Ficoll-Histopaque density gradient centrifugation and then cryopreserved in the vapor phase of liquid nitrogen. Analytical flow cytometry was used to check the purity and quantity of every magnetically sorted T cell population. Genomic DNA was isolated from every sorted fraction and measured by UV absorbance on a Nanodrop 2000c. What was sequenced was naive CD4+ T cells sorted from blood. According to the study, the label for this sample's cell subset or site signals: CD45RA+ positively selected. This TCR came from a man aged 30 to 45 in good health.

Here is the DNA: TGCGCCAGCAGGGGAGACAATACAGCCTACAATGAGCAGTTCTTC. This is translated as CASRGDNTAYNEQFF. Rearrangement joined TRBV4-3 to TRBJ2-1; TRBD2 could be the D gene, as 5 bases match. V is cut by 6 bases and J by 2 bases, and the space between the germline ends is 14 bases. From its cysteine to its phenylalanine, the CDR3 spans 15 amino acids. The only DNA kept is the CDR3, 45 bases in frame from the first base. For CDR1 and CDR2, the germline V gene lists LGHNA and YSLEER.